The present TCR beta chain was sequenced within a study of T cell clonotyping in hematopoietic cell transplantation (dated by TCRdb to the early 2020s). About the study as a whole: Recipient samples taken before transplant were collected after cytoreduction. A total of 135 blood samples were collected in the study from 35 consecutive transplant recipients and their related donors. Patients were recruited between September 2015 and January 2017 and followed until late 2020 or death.

This clone was seen only a few times. What this receptor recognizes is not known. No much larger clone exists at a distance of one base, and base qualities are not known. Overall study results and their limits: Inverse Simpson Index values from donors and from recipients before transplant predicted broader TCR repertoire diversity after transplant. The sample size was limited, and because cells were not sorted, the contributions of CD4 and CD8 repertoires could not be separated. A decrease in recipient TCR diversity was observed after transplant, and a progressive increase in pathologically expanded clonotypes was seen from day 30 to day 180. Overlap with donor repertoires was found for only a small fraction of recipient repertoires, with over 95% found to appear de novo at the given depth.

The immunoSEQ assay, a bias-controlled multiplex PCR using V- and J-specific primers, was used to amplify TCR beta CDR3 regions from genomic DNA. In a second PCR step, a proprietary barcode and Illumina adapter sequences were attached to the CDR3 amplicons. An Illumina MiSeq instrument was used to sequence the CDR3 libraries. The published analysis was carried out like this. Export and quality control were performed with immunoSEQ Analyzer 3.0, and downstream analyses were performed with R Bioconductor and Immunarch. Only productive rearrangements within the normalized downsampled data set were used in the calculation of repertoire metrics. In the normalized cohort, clonotypes with more than 5 templates were defined as pathologically expanded. The Inverse Simpson Index was used to measure repertoire diversity. CMV-specificity analyses were carried out on the non-normalized data set to capture all clonotypes. TCRdb took this table from immuneACCESS and kept in-frame rearrangements with V and J called. Such tables lack part of the clones; where checked against another copy, unresolved V genes explain under half of the gap, and the rest is unexplained. That table supplies the V and J calls and clone size; D and trimming were determined from the DNA. The sample data list 20,000 or so clones, and under 90% of these were observed just once. About 3.7% of the sample is held by the ten biggest clonotypes.

The sample's time point, from its label and the paper: recipient sample about 28 days before transplant, after cytoreduction. Recipient blood was collected about 28 days before transplant and at days 30, 100 and 180 after transplant. Nuclei Lysis Solution was used to extract genomic DNA from fresh or cryopreserved unfractionated peripheral blood mononuclear cells. Inclusive of the bounding cysteine and phenylalanine, the CDR3 is 14 residues long. The DNA shown is the 42-base CDR3, in frame from base 1. According to the germline V gene (reference sequence), CDR1 reads SEHNR and CDR2 reads FQNEAQ. The junction shows trimming of 5 bases on V and 7 bases on J, plus 15 bases between the germline ends.

The sequences come from peripheral blood mononuclear cells, collected before stem cell transplant. The receptor comes from a man younger than 35 with biphenotypic leukemia. Some clones in this sample may be carry-over from other donors' samples. Recombination linked TRBV7-9 to TRBJ1-5, with the D gene uncertain. This receptor carries the CDR3 CASSEPGDFQPQHF. The DNA sequence reads TGTGCCAGCAGCGAACCTGGGGATTTCCAGCCCCAGCATTTT. With the portions outside the CDR3 filled from the reference TRBV7-9 and TRBJ1-5 genes, the complete variable region becomes DTGVSQNPRHKITKRGQNVTFRCDPISEHNRLYWYRQTLGQGPEFLTYFQNEAQLEKSRLLSDRFSAERPKGSFSTLEIQRTEQGDSAMYLCASSEPGDFQPQHFGDGTRLSIL.